Below, one T cell receptor (beta chain) is given with its context. These data originate in a study of blood T cell repertoires in COVID-19. Study-wide context: COVID-19 samples collected from the United States, Italy and Spain covered acute and convalescent phases. Nucleic acid was either cDNA or gDNA, and it came from T cells, B-cell-depleted T cells, or PBMCs.

Per the study methods: Amplification with reference gene primers provided the estimates of nucleated cell counts. Method: immunoSEQ multiplex PCR; TCRdb's copy keeps in-frame clones and lacks some. V and J calls and clone size follow that table, whereas D and trimming were derived from the DNA. Of some 260,000 clones listed, 70% to 90% were seen once; the top ten hold 0.7%. Trimming stripped 0 bases from V and 4 bases from J, with 7 bases between. This CDR3 spans 13 amino acids. The germline gives CDR1 GTSNPN, CDR2 SVGIG (reference sequence). The receptor's source is a human donor in a cohort sampled during active COVID-19. The sequenced material came from peripheral blood. This chain joins TRBV30 and TRBJ1-3; no clear D. The CDR3 nucleotides are TGTGCCTGGAGTGTGGGCAGAGGAAACACCATATATTTT. Translation: CAWSVGRGNTIYF.